The 30 T cell receptor beta chains below come from one sample, sequenced in a study of blood T cell repertoires in COVID-19. Sequencing used immunoSEQ multiplex PCR; TCRdb keeps in-frame clones, though not all of them. Among 250,000 to 400,000 clones, 70% to 90% were seen once, and the ten largest hold about 1.5%. The sample comprised peripheral blood. The receptors here all came from a woman in her twenties or thirties with COVID-19, enrolled during active disease.

The CDR3 region is CASSFSVRNTYNSPLHF. The CDR3 region has the DNA TGTGCCAGCAGCTTTTCGGTTCGAAATACCTATAATTCACCCCTCCACTTT. The V and J genes are TRBV7-8 and TRBJ1-6; D is ambiguous. From germline, CDR1 is SGHVS and CDR2 FQNEAQ. The CDR3 sequence is 17 residues long. Between the trimmed V and J ends, which lost 3 bases and 2 bases, there was a span of 14 bases.

The rearrangement links TRBV7-2 to TRBJ2-2; 10 bases fit TRBD1. Trimming cost V 5 bases and J 7 bases; bases outside gene matches: 7. CDR3 length: 15 residues. CDR1 SGHTA and CDR2 FQGNSA come from the germline V gene. CDR3 sequence: CASSVDRGRNGELFF. In DNA, the CDR3 is TGTGCCAGCAGCGTAGACAGGGGGCGGAACGGGGAGCTGTTTTTT.

The chain carries TRBV9 and TRBJ2-1; a weak D match, TRBD1 (5 bases). The V end lost 8 bases, the J end lost 13 bases, and 10 bases lay between the germline ends. Germline CDR1 is SGDLS and CDR2 is YYNGEE. CDR3 size: 9 residues. The CDR3 coding sequence is TGTGCCAGTAGAGGACATCAGTTCTTC. As protein: CASRGHQFF.

This chain connects TRBV25-1 to TRBJ1-2; a weak D match, TRBD1 (5 bases). The CDR3 covers 11 residues. Trimming took off 4 bases at V and 8 bases at J, with 8 bases between the two ends. The germline V gene encodes CDR1 MGHDK and CDR2 SYGVNS. The CDR3: CASSGGVGYTF. As DNA, the CDR3 is TGTGCCAGCAGTGGGGGGGTCGGCTACACCTTC.

CDR3 sequence reads: CASSPLAGGPYNEQFF. In DNA, the CDR3 is TGCGCCAGCAGCCCATTAGCGGGGGGGCCCTACAATGAGCAGTTCTTC. This sequence joins TRBV5-1 and TRBJ2-1; 11 bases align to TRBD2. CDR3 length: 16 residues. Germline CDR1 and CDR2: SGHRS and YFSETQ. With V trimmed by 4 bases and J by 2 bases, 5 bases remained unmatched.

The chain combines TRBV2 with TRBJ1-2, with D hard to call. The germline CDR1 and CDR2 sequences are SNHLY and FYNNEI. Trimming stripped 9 bases from V and 7 bases from J, with 15 bases between. CDR3 size: 12 residues. The CDR3 region has the DNA TGTGCCAGGAAGCGGGTAGAGGGTGGCTACACCTTC. Its translation is CARKRVEGGYTF.

As DNA, the CDR3 is TGTGCCAGCAGTAGACAGGGGTCCCCCGATGGGGAGACCCAGTACTTC. Amino acids: CASSRQGSPDGETQYF. The chain has TRBV2 and TRBJ2-5, with TRBD1 matching 8 bases. Per germline, CDR1 SNHLY and CDR2 FYNNEI. V trimming: 5 bases; J trimming: 5 bases; junction bases outside the gene matches: 13. The length of the CDR3 is 16 residues.

This chain connects TRBV6-2 or TRBV6-3 to TRBJ2-2; D call uncertain. In germline, CDR1 is MNHEY, CDR2 SVGEGT. Trimming left V 2 bases short and J 6 bases short, with 7 bases between. The CDR3 sequence is 13 residues long. The CDR3 sequence is CASSYVAAGELFF. CDR3 DNA sequence: TGTGCCAGCAGTTACGTTGCGGCCGGGGAGCTGTTTTTT.

This chain joins TRBV28 and TRBJ1-2; tentative D call: TRBD1 (6 bases). There are 15 residues in the CDR3. CDR1 is MDHEN and CDR2 is SYDVKM in the germline V gene. V was trimmed by 1 base and J by 5 bases, leaving 14 bases between them. CDR3 nucleotide sequence: TGTGCCAGCAGTTTATTAGGGGGTACGGCGTATGGCTACACCTTC. Amino acids: CASSLLGGTAYGYTF.

The chain has TRBV6-5 and TRBJ1-2, with D possibly matching TRBD1 (5 bases). Germline CDR1 MNHEY, CDR2 SVGAGI. The CDR3 consists of 15 residues. V was trimmed by 6 bases and J by 4 bases, leaving 18 bases between them. The CDR3 region is CASRPPVGEGYGYTF. Here the CDR3 DNA reads TGTGCCAGCAGACCACCCGTGGGGGAGGGCTATGGCTACACCTTC.

The V gene is TRBV30, the J gene TRBJ1-2; TRBD1 aligns across 8 bases. CDR1 and CDR2 (germline): GTSNPN, SVGIG (reference sequence). Losses at the gene ends were 3 bases for V and 4 bases for J; bases not matched to a gene: 10. The CDR3 is 15 residues long. The CDR3 sequence: CAWRRGAGGSYGYTF. The CDR3 bases are TGTGCCTGGAGACGCGGGGCAGGGGGCTCCTATGGCTACACCTTC.

The CDR3 sequence: CASSPGAAYDQPQHF. CDR3 nucleotide sequence: TGTGCCAGCTCACCGGGAGCGGCCTACGATCAGCCCCAGCATTTT. This chain uses TRBV18 with TRBJ1-5; D is unclear. CDR1 KGHSH and CDR2 LQKENI come from the germline V gene. CDR3 length equals 15 residues. V was trimmed by 3 bases and J by 5 bases, leaving 14 bases between them.

The chain is built from TRBV7-8 and TRBJ2-1, with 8 bases that match TRBD2. The V gene's germline CDR1 is SGHVS and CDR2 FQNEAQ. The CDR3 extends over 16 amino acids. The V gene end was trimmed by 1 base and the J gene end by 3 bases; junction bases not matched to a gene: 5. CDR3 sequence reads: CASSLGSAGGYNEQFF. CDR3 bases: TGTGCCAGCAGCTTAGGATCGGCGGGGGGCTACAATGAGCAGTTCTTC.

This rearrangement joins TRBV19 to TRBJ1-2; tentative D call: TRBD1 (5 bases). Trimming pared 5 bases from V and 5 bases from J, leaving 12 bases between. The germline V gene has CDR1 LNHDA and CDR2 SQIVND (reference sequence). The CDR3 consists of 13 residues. Here the CDR3 DNA reads TGTGCCAGTAGTTACGGGCAGGGATATGGCTACACCTTC. Translation: CASSYGQGYGYTF. Full variable domain (missing parts from reference TRBV19 and TRBJ1-2): DGGITQSPKYLFRKEGQNVTLSCEQNLNHDAMYWYRQDPGQGLRLIYYSQIVNDFQKGDIAEGYSVSREKKESFPLTVTSAQKNPTAFYLCASSYGQGYGYTFGSGTRLTVV.

CDR3 sequence: CASSYRDSLGEQYF. CDR3 in DNA: TGTGCCAGCAGTTACCGGGACAGTTTGGGGGAGCAGTACTTC. This chain uses TRBV27 with TRBJ2-7; TRBD1 matches at 7 bases. Germline V CDR1 and CDR2: MNHEY, SMNVEV (reference sequence). This CDR3 spans 14 amino acids. V shed 4 bases and J 7 bases; nucleotides not matched to a gene: 10.

This clone occurred once. The rearrangement joins TRBV2 to TRBJ1-3; D is possibly TRBD1 (5 bases). The germline CDR1 and CDR2 sequences are SNHLY and FYNNEI. This CDR3 region has 14 residues. V lost 5 bases to trimming and J lost 4 bases, with 12 bases between them. The CDR3 is CASSWQGGGNTIYF. In DNA form, the CDR3 reads TGTGCCAGCAGTTGGCAGGGAGGAGGAAACACCATATATTTT. Full variable domain (outside the CDR3, taken from reference TRBV2 and TRBJ1-3): EPEVTQTPSHQVTQMGQEVILRCVPISNHLYFYWYRQILGQKVEFLVSFYNNEISEKSEIFDDQFSVERPDGSNFTLKIRSTKLEDSAMYFCASSWQGGGNTIYFGEGSWLTVV.

The chain couples TRBV27 to TRBJ2-7; D might be TRBD1 (6 bases). The V gene's germline CDR1 is MNHEY and CDR2 SMNVEV (reference sequence). V shed 6 bases and J shed 0 bases, with 12 bases lying between them. The CDR3 runs 14 residues. This CDR3 reads CASRVGQSSYEQYF. CDR3 bases: TGTGCCAGCAGGGTCGGACAGAGCTCCTACGAGCAGTACTTC.

The V and J genes are TRBV7-3 and TRBJ1-1, with 9 nucleotides matching TRBD1. The CDR3 consists of 15 residues. With V trimmed by 5 bases and J by 5 bases, 9 bases remained unmatched. CDR1 SGHTA and CDR2 FQGTGA come from the germline V gene. CDR3 amino acids: CASSHGTGRGTEAFF. DNA for the CDR3: TGTGCCAGCAGCCATGGGACAGGGCGGGGAACTGAAGCTTTCTTT.

This clone was found a few times. V is TRBV11-2 and J is TRBJ1-1, with TRBD1 as a possible D gene (5 bases). Germline V gene data show CDR1 as SGHAT and CDR2 as FQNNGV. CDR3 length: 15 amino acids. Trimming left V 2 bases short and J 3 bases short, with 13 bases between. CDR3 nucleotides: TGTGCCAGCAGCTTATGGGACTTAAGAGACACTGAAGCTTTCTTT. Amino acid sequence: CASSLWDLRDTEAFF.

The gene calls are TRBV7-3 and TRBJ1-1, with unresolved D. The CDR3 loop spans 14 amino acids. V shed 1 base and J shed 1 base, with 7 bases lying between them. CDR1 is SGHTA and CDR2 is FQGTGA in the germline V gene. The CDR3 here is CASSLNGGNTEAFF. CDR3 in DNA: TGTGCCAGCAGCTTAAACGGAGGGAACACTGAAGCTTTCTTT.

The chain has TRBV7-2 and TRBJ1-3; D gene uncertain. The CDR3 length is 16 residues. CDR1 and CDR2 from the germline V gene are SGHTA and FQGNSA. V was clipped by 5 bases and J by 0 bases, with 14 bases between them. The CDR3 coding sequence is TGTGCCAGCAGCGTGTTTAACAATCCCTCTGGAAACACCATATATTTT. It encodes CASSVFNNPSGNTIYF.

The chain couples TRBV7-2 to TRBJ2-3; 9 bases line up with TRBD1. Trimming cost V 5 bases and J 1 base; bases outside gene matches: 7. CDR1 and CDR2 from the germline V gene are SGHTA and FQGNSA. The CDR3 loop spans 16 amino acids. The CDR3 DNA sequence: TGTGCCAGCAGCGCTACAGGGGGCTTCCGCACAGATACGCAGTATTTT. It translates to CASSATGGFRTDTQYF.

The chain carries TRBV7-8 and TRBJ2-1; TRBD1 aligns across 8 bases. Looked up from germline, CDR1 is SGHVS and CDR2 is FQNEAQ. This CDR3 comprises 16 residues. Germline trimming cut 4 bases from V and 5 bases from J; bases unmatched to any gene: 10. The CDR3, as DNA: TGTGCCAGCAGCTCGCGAGACAGGGGCGACAACAATGAGCAGTTCTTC. Translation: CASSSRDRGDNNEQFF.

The rearrangement joins TRBV6-6 to TRBJ2-1; TRBD1 agrees at 7 bases. V was pared by 2 bases and J by 8 bases, with 6 bases of the junction left unmatched. CDR1 MNHNY and CDR2 SVGAGI come from the germline V gene (reference sequence). This CDR3 contains 14 residues. In DNA, the CDR3 is TGTGCCAGCAGTTACAGGCAGGGGGTCGATGAGCAGTTCTTC. Protein: CASSYRQGVDEQFF.

This clone was detected only once. The genes are TRBV6-5 and TRBJ1-2; D perhaps matches TRBD1 (5 bases). V gave up 0 bases and J gave up 7 bases, with 12 bases separating them. The CDR3 length is 14 residues. Germline CDR1 is MNHEY and CDR2 is SVGAGI. Written as DNA, the CDR3 is TGTGCCAGCAGTTACTCCGAAGCAGGGTCTGGCTACACCTTC. Amino acid sequence: CASSYSEAGSGYTF.

This clone was seen more than once but under ten times. The rearrangement uses TRBV6-5 and TRBJ1-1; TRBD1 agrees at 7 bases. The CDR3 runs 15 residues. CDR1 is MNHEY, CDR2 SVGAGI, per germline. The trim removed 6 bases at V and 1 base at J, leaving 8 bases unmatched. This CDR3 reads CASSSAAGGNTEAFF. In DNA, the CDR3 is TGTGCCAGCAGCTCCGCTGCAGGGGGGAACACTGAAGCTTTCTTT.

This chain connects TRBV11-1 to TRBJ2-7; D gene ambiguous. CDR1 and CDR2 from the germline V gene are SGHAT and FQDESV (reference sequence). This CDR3 spans 13 amino acids. The CDR3 nucleotides are TGTGCCAGCAGCTTACTTAGCTCCTACGAGCAGTACGTT. Translation gives CASSLLSSYEQYV.

This rearrangement joins TRBV5-1 to TRBJ2-5; TRBD2 matches at 7 bases. Germline-derived CDR1 and CDR2 are SGHRS and YFSETQ. This CDR3 has 15 residues. Trimming cost V 2 bases and J 4 bases; bases outside gene matches: 8. The CDR3 coding sequence is TGCGCCAGCAGCTTCGGGCTAGCGGCCTCAGAGACCCAGTACTTC. Translation: CASSFGLAASETQYF.

There are a few counts of this clone. The V and J genes are TRBV18 and TRBJ1-6; D gene unclear. Germline V gene data show CDR1 as KGHSH and CDR2 as LQKENI. The CDR3 has 15 amino acids. Trimming took 3 bases from V and 9 from J, leaving 15 bases between them. As DNA, the CDR3 is TGTGCCAGCTCACCTGGAGGAGGGATTGGTTCACCCCTCCACTTT. Its protein product is CASSPGGGIGSPLHF.

The rearrangement uses TRBV5-5 and TRBJ1-6, with a possible D match to TRBD1 (5 bases). Germline-derived CDR1 and CDR2 are SGHKS and YYEKEE (reference sequence). This CDR3 contains 14 residues. Trimming shortened V by 7 bases and J by 7 bases, and 15 bases separated the two germline ends. The CDR3 spells CASESRRQNSPLHF. DNA of the CDR3: TGTGCCAGCGAAAGCAGGAGACAGAATTCACCCCTCCACTTT.